This TCR beta chain was obtained from a study of blood T cell repertoires in COVID-19 (dated by TCRdb to the early 2020s). Study-level background: Collaborator samples came from the United States, Italy and Spain and covered acute and convalescent phases of COVID-19. The dataset comprised deeply sampled blood TCRbeta repertoires from subjects exposed to, actively infected with, or recovered from COVID-19. The material from the prospective study consisted of cDNA or gDNA derived from T cells, B-cell-depleted T cells, or PBMCs. The sample metadata nearly always contained a de-identified subject ID, COVID-19 status, age in years and sex. Samples came from the ongoing ImmuneRACE study (first 160 participants) plus 1,254 subjects from 6 global collaborators. HLA class I and class II types, where available, came from metadata supplied by the sample provider rather than from assay-based typing. A freely available public database, intended as a resource for researchers studying the immune response to SARS-CoV-2, is where the repertoires were released.

Participants in the prospective study were enrolled through a virtual design, were aged roughly 18 to 100 years, and lived in roughly 24 United States geographic areas. In the prospective study, participants were assigned to cohorts based on the clinical history participants reported in a screening survey and a study questionnaire. ImmuneRACE Cohort 3 recovered participants were defined by two consecutive negative NP/OP PCR tests, healthcare professional clearance, or symptom resolution. Mobile phlebotomists in the prospective study collected whole blood, serum and a nasopharyngeal or oropharyngeal swab from every participant. Prospective study participants could optionally give additional blood draws and questionnaires over an approximately two-month period. Before DNA extraction, prospective study blood samples were shipped either frozen or at room temperature. On the study overall, not on this receptor specifically: The quantity of clinical and demographic metadata differed by source and by participant and was supplied without curation.

The CDR3 covers 16 residues, taking in both the cysteine and the phenylalanine. Solely the CDR3 DNA is kept, with 48 bases framed from the first base. The junction shows trimming of 0 bases on V and 3 bases on J, and the gene matches do not reach 7 bases of it. Based on the germline V gene (reference sequence), the CDR1 and CDR2 sequences are SEHNR and FQNEAQ. This clone was picked up one time. Its antigen remains undetermined. The record has no base qualities; no much larger clone is one base away. TCRbeta CDR3 regions were amplified from genomic DNA using the immunoSEQ Assay, a bias-controlled multiplex PCR. The original methods were these. The number of nucleated cells in each sample was estimated from the amplification of reference gene primers within the assay. To quantify the absolute abundance of each unique TCRbeta CDR3 rearrangement, sequence reads were collapsed and filtered. For each sample, productive Simpson clonality was calculated as the square root of Simpson's diversity index over productive rearrangements. Drawn from immuneACCESS, this table holds only the in-frame rearrangements with V and J called that TCRdb kept. Clones are partly lost; checked studies trace under half to an unresolved V gene and leave the rest unexplained. V, J and clone size were drawn from that table, and D and trimming were deduced from the DNA. For this sample the table gives more than 300,000 clones, of which roughly nine tenths were detected only once. About 8.4% of the sample comes from the top ten.

The chain is made from TRBV7-9 and TRBJ1-1; a stretch of 7 junction bases matches TRBD1. The sample was PBMCs or T cells enriched from blood (not recorded which). This clonotype was sampled from a woman in her twenties or thirties who had recovered from COVID-19. The CDR3 reads CASSLAFTQGDTEAFF. The DNA sequence reads TGTGCCAGCAGCTTAGCGTTTACCCAGGGGGACACTGAAGCTTTCTTT. Beyond the CDR3, the reference TRBV7-9 and TRBJ1-1 genes provide the residues; the full variable domain reads: DTGVSQNPRHKITKRGQNVTFRCDPISEHNRLYWYRQTLGQGPEFLTYFQNEAQLEKSRLLSDRFSAERPKGSFSTLEIQRTEQGDSAMYLCASSLAFTQGDTEAFFGQGTRLTVV.